Listed here are 5 T cell receptor beta chains from one sample, sequenced in a study of control samples from healthy donors and cancer patients. Clones were read by immunoSEQ multiplex PCR, and TCRdb kept only the in-frame ones, dropping some. The sample holds about 69,000 clones; more than 80% are singletons and the top ten take 2.5% to 3%. Input material: PBMCs. The receptors stem from a woman in her forties or fifties with lung cancer.

This chain joins TRBV3-1 (or the pseudogene TRBV3-2) and TRBJ2-3; D possibly corresponds to TRBD2 (6 bases). V lost 0 bases, J lost 5 bases, and 12 bases lay in between. CDR1 is LGHDT and CDR2 is YNNKEL in the germline V gene (reference sequence). The CDR3 contains 15 residues. The CDR3 nucleotides read TGTGCCAGCAGCCAAGAGGGCGGGGTAGGAGATACGCAGTATTTT. Translated: CASSQEGGVGDTQYF.

The chain links TRBV19 to TRBJ1-2; D is perhaps TRBD1 (6 bases). Trimming took 7 bases from V and 7 from J, leaving 19 bases between them. The CDR3 sequence is 14 residues long. CDR1 and CDR2 from the germline V gene are LNHDA and SQIVND (reference sequence). CDR3 bases: TGTGCCAGTATGCGGTACAGGGAGAGTGGTGGCTACACCTTC. Translating gives CASMRYRESGGYTF.

The chain carries TRBV5-6 and TRBJ2-5; 7 bases map to TRBD1. Looked up from germline, CDR1 is SGHDT and CDR2 is YYEEEE. Trimming cost V 0 bases and J 3 bases; bases outside gene matches: 2. The CDR3 consists of 14 residues. The CDR3 is CASSLGQGEETQYF. The CDR3 DNA is TGTGCCAGCAGCTTGGGACAGGGAGAAGAGACCCAGTACTTC.

This rearrangement joins TRBV5-1 to TRBJ2-5, with 8 positions matching TRBD2. The V gene end was trimmed by 7 bases and the J gene end by 1 base; junction bases not matched to a gene: 6. There are 14 residues in the CDR3. Germline values: CDR1 SGHRS, CDR2 YFSETQ. The CDR3 sequence: CASEHGTSQETQYF. The CDR3 nucleotides read TGCGCCAGCGAACACGGGACTAGCCAAGAGACCCAGTACTTC. The full variable domain, with the rest looked up from reference TRBV5-1 and TRBJ2-5, is KAGVTQTPRYLIKTRGQQVTLSCSPISGHRSVSWYQQTPGQGLQFLFEYFSETQRNKGNFPGRFSGRQFSNSRSEMNVSTLELGDSALYLCASEHGTSQETQYFGPGTRLLVL.

In its sample, this clone ranks as medium-sized (0.01 to 0.1%). The chain recombines TRBV19 with TRBJ2-2; no reliable D call. The CDR3 is 11 residues long. Trimming shortened V by 11 bases and J by 8 bases, and 12 bases separated the two germline ends. Germline V CDR1 and CDR2: LNHDA, SQIVND (reference sequence). The CDR3 coding sequence is TGTGCCGTTAGATACGCGGGGGAGCTGTTTTTT. Protein product: CAVRYAGELFF. Full variable domain (missing parts from reference TRBV19 and TRBJ2-2): DGGITQSPKYLFRKEGQNVTLSCEQNLNHDAMYWYRQDPGQGLRLIYYSQIVNDFQKGDIAEGYSVSREKKESFPLTVTSAQKNPTAFYLCAVRYAGELFFGEGSRLTVL.